Below, one T cell receptor beta chain is given with its context. What this receptor recognizes is not known. Base-call qualities are not available, and no considerably larger clone is one nucleotide away. The CDR3 contains 14 residues, cysteine and phenylalanine counted. Just the 42-base CDR3 DNA is kept, in frame starting at base 1. CDR1 and CDR2 were assigned from the germline V gene (reference sequence) as DFQATT and SNEGSKA. V ends up 5 bases short and J 4 bases short, with an unmatched junction base count of 6. These data come from a study of blood T cells in healthy people across ages (dated by TCRdb to about 2015). With respect to the entire study: Template switching captured roughly one uniquely barcoded TCR beta cDNA molecule per two T cells in model experiments. To track age-related changes in TCR beta repertoire diversity, the study relied on deep sequencing normalized with unique cDNA molecular identifiers. Donors were grouped into four age groups: young (average about 15 years), middle-aged (about 40), aged (about 60) and long-lived (roughly 80). Donors of different ages were randomly distributed across sequencing lanes to avoid experimental bias. Two additional independent replicas of 1 million unique cDNA reads from the same blood draw were analyzed for two donors (one aged 18 to 30 and one aged 80 or older).

Study-wide conclusions, independent of this receptor: Since profiling was done on bulk unsorted PBMCs, naive and antigen-experienced compartments could not be conclusively compared. Compared with the aged group, the long-lived group had more naive CD4+ T cells, fewer expanded clones and increased TCR diversity, suggesting age selection. Estimates of total diversity based on one million sequenced T cells were regarded as lower bounds and as underestimates. Because donor CMV infection status was unknown, age-related changes in expanded clonotypes were potentially confounded. As age increased, observed TCR beta diversity per million T cells dropped in a roughly linear way, and a significant reduction was already evident by age around 41. There was a strong correlation between observed TCR beta diversity and the percentage of naive T cells measured by flow cytometry.

Donors were approximately 42 systemically healthy Caucasian individuals from Russia aged 6 to 90 years. Each donor gave approximately 10 milliliters of peripheral blood, collected into EDTA-treated Vacutainer tubes. Ficoll-Paque density-gradient centrifugation was used to isolate PBMCs, with at least 7 million per sample. Trizol reagent was used to extract total RNA from PBMCs, with at least 6 micrograms per sample. The percentages of naive CD45RAhigh/CD27high T cells were determined by flow cytometry on a PBMC aliquot from every donor. The library came from 5' RACE. TCRdb lists the instrument as Illumina HiSeq 2500. A second PCR of roughly 6 to 11 cycles was performed with a sample-barcoded 5' primer and a J-beta primer mix. Each TCR beta cDNA molecule received a unique molecular identifier from a template-switch 5' adaptor carrying 12 random nucleotides. Each sample yielded at least 2.5 million CDR3-containing paired-end reads. First-strand cDNA synthesis was performed from all RNA using the Mint cDNA synthesis kit, with priming by a TRBC-specific oligonucleotide. Following uracil-DNA glycosylase treatment, all cDNA underwent a first 18-cycle PCR with the universal primers M1SS and BC2_uni_R. Per the authors' processing: Each sample was normalized by randomly selecting 1 million high-quality reads, each carrying a distinct molecular identifier. Reads sharing molecular identifiers were discarded rather than binned into consensus sequences. MiTCR, set to a Q25 quality threshold and the strictest error-elimination algorithm, was used for CDR3 identification, clonotype clustering and error correction. A nonparametric unseen species model using Euler transformation provided a lower-bound estimate of total TCR beta diversity. TCRdb reprocessed the public reads (quality trimming at Q25 with fastp, clone calling with MiXCR) and kept in-frame beta chains. Each entry is one CDR3 protein sequence, shown with its most common DNA and genes. These V and J calls derive from TCRdb rather than the authors' analysis. This sample is represented by approximately 800,000 distinct CDR3 sequences; 40% to 65% of them were singletons. Jointly, the top ten make up under 50% of the sample.

The specimen was blood. Here the chain combines TRBV20-1 and TRBJ2-5; the junction holds 11 bases that match TRBD2. This TCR came from a man older than 75 in good health. The CDR3 reads as follows: CSAGIAGGVETQYF. The DNA is as follows: TGCAGTGCTGGCATAGCGGGAGGGGTAGAGACCCAGTACTTC.